These 14 T cell receptor beta chains came from one sample sequenced in a study of Tregs in tolerant kidney transplant recipients. Repertoires were generated with immunoSEQ multiplex PCR, while TCRdb's copy carries only in-frame clones and drops some. Here the sample spans roughly 8,300 clones, nearly 35% being singletons. After 6 to 7 days with irradiated graft donor PBMCs, CFSE-labeled recipient PBMCs were FACS-sorted. These receptors lack a known antigen. Sequenced here: CD8+ T cells from blood cultured with allogeneic cells, sampled before the transplant. These receptor sequences come from a human patient who received a combined kidney and bone marrow transplant.

This clone occurred a few times. The rearrangement uses TRBV5-5 and TRBJ2-5; 7 nucleotides align to TRBD2. J lost 6 bases, V lost 6 bases, and 11 bases had no gene match. The CDR3 runs 14 residues. Per germline, CDR1 SGHKS and CDR2 YYEKEE (reference sequence). The CDR3 sequence is CASISSGDRQTQYF. The CDR3 DNA follows: TGTGCCAGCATCTCTAGCGGTGATAGACAGACCCAGTACTTC.

V is TRBV6-5 and J is TRBJ2-1; 7 bases are shared with TRBD2. Germline V gene lookup returns CDR1 MNHEY and CDR2 SVGAGI. V lost 6 bases, J lost 0 bases, and 5 bases stayed unmatched. The CDR3 spans 15 residues. CDR3 protein: CASSTSANSYNEQFF. The DNA for the CDR3 is TGTGCCAGCAGCACTAGCGCCAACTCCTACAATGAGCAGTTCTTC.

The chain is built from TRBV7-9 and TRBJ1-2; TRBD1 is a possible D gene (5 bases). Between the trimmed V and J ends, which lost 5 bases and 4 bases, there was a span of 17 bases. Per germline, CDR1 SEHNR and CDR2 FQNEAQ (reference sequence). There are 15 residues in the CDR3. The CDR3 spells CASSRGRGLAYGYTF. The CDR3 DNA follows: TGTGCCAGCAGCCGGGGGAGAGGTCTGGCCTATGGCTACACCTTC.

This CDR3 reads CASSPGTGNGYTF. DNA of the CDR3: TGTGCCAGCAGCCCCGGGACAGGGAATGGCTACACCTTC. This chain connects TRBV7-5 to TRBJ1-2; the table's D call, TRBD1, has no DNA check behind it. TRBV7-5 is tagged as a pseudogene. The CDR3 runs 13 residues.

The rearrangement links TRBV5-1 to TRBJ2-7, with D possibly being TRBD1 (6 bases). CDR1 is SGHRS and CDR2 is YFSETQ in the germline V gene. V dropped 1 base and J dropped 1 base, with 12 bases sitting between them. CDR3 size: 15 residues. The CDR3 loop is CASSLRQARSYEQYF. The CDR3 DNA follows: TGCGCCAGCAGCTTGAGACAGGCTCGATCCTACGAGCAGTACTTC.

This clone appeared a few times. This chain links TRBV4-3 with TRBJ2-1, with TRBD2 as a possible D gene (6 bases). Trimming took 3 bases from V and 10 from J, leaving 13 bases between them. CDR1 LGHNA and CDR2 YSLEER come from the germline V gene. The CDR3 has 13 amino acids. CDR3 protein: CASSQNGGREQFF. CDR3 coding DNA: TGCGCCAGCAGCCAGAACGGAGGGAGGGAGCAGTTCTTC.

The chain combines TRBV27 with TRBJ2-1; 13 bases are a match to TRBD2. Trimming removed 3 bases from V and 8 bases from J; junction bases left unmatched: 7. This CDR3 comprises 16 residues. The V gene's germline CDR1 is MNHEY and CDR2 SMNVEV (reference sequence). The CDR3 DNA reads as TGTGCCAGCAGTTTCTTACTAGCGGGGGGGCCGCATGAGCAGTTCTTC. It is translated as CASSFLLAGGPHEQFF.

Comment on this clone: A read error may be the cause here, since a much bigger clone is one base away. The chain employs TRBV4-2 and TRBJ2-1; D might be TRBD2 (6 bases). Trimming pared 3 bases from V and 10 bases from J, leaving 13 bases between. Germline CDR1 and CDR2: LGHNA and YNFKEQ. CDR3 length equals 13 residues. CDR3 DNA sequence: TGTGCCAGCAGCCAGAACGGAGGGAGGGAGCAGTTCTTC. It is translated as CASSQNGGREQFF.

The V and J genes are TRBV27 and TRBJ2-1; weak D call: TRBD2 (6 bases). CDR1 is MNHEY and CDR2 is SMNVEV in the germline V gene (reference sequence). This CDR3 spans 12 amino acids. The chain's CDR3 is CGVGGSYNEQFF. In DNA, the CDR3 is TGTGGGGTGGGGGGCTCCTACAATGAGCAGTTCTTC.

The V call is TRBV30, the J call TRBJ2-5; TRBD2 matches 11 bases. Germline V gene data show CDR1 as GTSNPN and CDR2 as SVGIG (reference sequence). The length of the CDR3 is 15 residues. V trimming: 5 bases; J trimming: 4 bases; junction bases outside the gene matches: 9. DNA of the CDR3: TGTGCCTGGGGGATTAGCGGGGGGGCGAGAGAGACCCAGTACTTC. It is translated as CAWGISGGARETQYF.

This clone has a handful of counts. The rearrangement joins TRBV7-8 to TRBJ2-5; 8 nucleotides align to TRBD1. Germline CDR1 and CDR2: SGHVS and FQNEAQ. V gave up 5 bases and J gave up 3 bases; unmatched junction bases: 17. CDR3 length equals 18 residues. This CDR3 is CASSVRVRVDRGEETQYF. Here the CDR3 DNA reads TGTGCCAGCAGCGTACGGGTGAGAGTAGACAGGGGCGAAGAGACCCAGTACTTC.

The chain recombines TRBV30 with TRBJ2-5; 9 bases agree with TRBD1. CDR1 GTSNPN and CDR2 SVGIG come from the germline V gene (reference sequence). CDR3 length: 15 residues. V was clipped by 0 bases and J by 4 bases; unmatched bases: 6. Here the CDR3 reads CAWSVRDRVRETQYF. CDR3 DNA sequence: TGTGCCTGGAGTGTACGGGACAGGGTACGAGAGACCCAGTACTTC.

This clone was counted between two and nine times. The chain links TRBV11-2 to TRBJ2-7, with 8 bases fitting TRBD2. The germline gives CDR1 SGHAT, CDR2 FQNNGV. There are 13 residues in the CDR3. Unmatched junction bases numbered 4, after V lost 2 bases and J lost 7 bases. CDR3 coding DNA: TGTGCCAGCAGCTTATGGCGGGAGGTTGAGCAGTACTTC. Translation gives CASSLWREVEQYF.

To note about this clone: This sequence may be a read error, since a much larger clone differs from it by one base. The J gene is TRBJ2-5, the V gene TRBV5-4; 8 nucleotides align to TRBD2. The J call may not be correct, given that the DNA end is closer to TRBJ2-7. This CDR3 is 14 amino acids long. Germline V gene sequence: CDR1 SGHNT, CDR2 YYREEE (reference sequence). In DNA form, the CDR3 reads TGTGTCAGCAGCAGAACGGGAGGGCCTTACGAGCAGTACTTC. Translating it yields CVSSRTGGPYEQYF.